The 25 T cell receptor beta chains presented below share a single source sample, sequenced in a study of T cells in Graves' hyperthyroidism and ophthalmopathy (dated by TCRdb to between 2018 and 2020). Library prep was done by multiplex PCR. The data were produced on an Illumina HiSeq 2000. The TCR beta CDR3 regions were amplified from RNA transcripts. The TCR CDR3 was subjected to a first round of RT-PCR using the HTBI primer set and the Qiagen OneStep RT-PCR kit. TCRdb itself trimmed the public reads at Q25 with fastp, ran MiXCR and retained productive beta chains. Every entry covers one CDR3 protein and lists the most common genes and DNA from its rows. This sample has about 400,000 distinct CDR3 sequences in its table, and 15% to 18% of those were observed once. The ten largest make up less than 15% of the sample. Sequencing was done on a sample of blood. Every receptor here comes from a woman younger than 30 with Graves' hyperthyroidism.

This clonotype was counted at least ten times. The rearrangement uses TRBV6-5 and TRBJ2-1; 12 bases align to TRBD2. Per germline, CDR1 MNHEY and CDR2 SVGAGI. J lost 6 bases, V lost 1 base, and 10 bases had no gene match. The length of the CDR3 is 18 residues. The CDR3 reads CASSYWGASGRAFNEQFF. The CDR3 DNA reads TGTGCCAGCAGTTACTGGGGCGCTAGCGGGAGGGCCTTCAATGAGCAGTTCTTC.

This clonotype came up a few times. J is TRBJ2-7 and V is TRBV6-9, with TRBD1 matching 8 bases. V was pared by 1 base and J by 3 bases, with 14 bases of the junction left unmatched. The CDR3 has 18 residues. Germline V gene sequence: CDR1 MNHGY, CDR2 SVAAGI. CDR3 coding DNA: TGTGCCAGCAGTTATTTCGGCCGAAAGGACAGGGTTTTCTACGAGCAGTACTTC. Residues: CASSYFGRKDRVFYEQYF.

The table lists this clonotype with many counts. The V and J genes are TRBV6-2 or TRBV6-3 and TRBJ2-2, with unresolved D. Germline V CDR1 and CDR2: MNHEY, SVGEGT. The CDR3 runs to 14 residues. V gave up 7 bases and J gave up 8 bases, with 17 bases separating them. The CDR3 region has the DNA TGTGCCAGCACCCCCCGACTCCTTCGAGGGGAGCTGTTTTTT. It translates to CASTPRLLRGELFF.

This clonotype was detected ten times or more. V is TRBV20-1 and J is TRBJ1-1; D gene unclear. CDR1 and CDR2 (germline): DFQATT, SNEGSKA (reference sequence). CDR3 length: 14 amino acids. Trimming shortened V by 5 bases and J by 5 bases, and 18 bases separated the two germline ends. The CDR3 DNA is TGCAGTGCTCCCAAAACCACCCGTGTGACTGAAGCTTTCTTT. This codes for CSAPKTTRVTEAFF.

This clonotype was recorded many times. V usage is TRBV2 and J usage is TRBJ2-5; D gene ambiguous. In germline, CDR1 is SNHLY, CDR2 FYNNEI. Trimming took 6 bases from V and 2 from J, leaving 4 bases between them. This CDR3 has 11 amino acids. The CDR3 bases are TGTGCCAGCAGACAACAAGAGACCCAGTACTTC. It is translated as CASRQQETQYF.

This clonotype was seen ten or more times. The V gene is TRBV12-3 or TRBV12-4, the J gene TRBJ2-3; TRBD2 might be the D (5 bases). V gave up 8 bases and J gave up 8 bases, with 5 bases separating them. This CDR3 has 9 residues. Here the CDR3 DNA reads TGTGCCAGCGAGGGTACGCAGTATTTT. This encodes CASEGTQYF.

The table lists this clonotype with many counts. The CDR3 sequence is CASCSHVSDWANVLTF. CDR3 nucleotides: TGTGCCAGCTGCTCCCATGTGTCCGATTGGGCCAACGTCCTGACTTTC. The chain uses TRBV7-2 and TRBJ2-6; D is unclear. Trimming removed 8 bases from V and 5 bases from J, with 19 bases in between. This CDR3 has 16 residues. Germline-derived CDR1 and CDR2 are SGHTA and FQGNSA. Filled out from reference TRBV7-2 and TRBJ2-6, the complete variable domain reads GAGVSQSPSNKVTEKGKDVELRCDPISGHTALYWYRQSLGQGLEFLIYFQGNSAPDKSGLPSDRFSAERTGGSVSTLTIQRTQQEDSAVYLCASCSHVSDWANVLTFGAGSRLTVL.

The chain recombines TRBV14 with TRBJ2-7; a possible D gene is TRBD2 (5 bases). V was shortened by 7 bases and J by 2 bases, with 12 bases between the two germline ends. This CDR3 region has 13 residues. Germline loops: CDR1 SGHDN, CDR2 FVKESK. CDR3 nucleotides: TGTGCCAGCAACAAAGCGGAAACCTACGAGCAGTACTTC. Protein: CASNKAETYEQYF.

The chain combines TRBV20-1 with TRBJ2-3; 14 bases are a match to TRBD2. This CDR3 comprises 18 residues. Germline-derived CDR1 and CDR2 are DFQATT and SNEGSKA (reference sequence). Germline trimming cut 3 bases from V and 0 bases from J; bases unmatched to any gene: 8. The CDR3 bases are TGCAGTGCTAGCTTCGGACTAGCGGGGGGATCTAGCACAGATACGCAGTATTTT. This translates into CSASFGLAGGSSTDTQYF.

There are many counts of this clonotype. The J gene is TRBJ2-1, the V gene TRBV7-3; 7 bases map to TRBD2. From germline, CDR1 is SGHTA and CDR2 FQGTGA. With V trimmed by 0 bases and J by 7 bases, 6 bases remained unmatched. CDR3 length: 15 residues. CDR3 DNA sequence: TGTGCCAGCAGCTTAACGGTGGGGGGGGGGAATGAGCAGTTCTTC. This gives the protein CASSLTVGGGNEQFF.

In this sample, this clonotype turned up many times. Its ends do not fully match the called genes, so a read error is possible. The chain combines TRBV28 with TRBJ1-1, with D perhaps matching TRBD1 (5 bases). This CDR3 has 16 amino acids. Germline CDR1 reads MDHEN; CDR2 reads SYDVKM. The DNA for the CDR3 is TGTGTCAGCAGTTTAAGGGGTCATGGGGGGACTACTGAAGCTTTCTTT. Its translation: CVSSLRGHGGTTEAFF.

This clonotype showed up many times. V and J are TRBV6-1 and TRBJ1-1; TRBD1 matches at 7 bases. Per the germline V gene, CDR1 is MNHNS and CDR2 is SASEGT. V was pared by 5 bases and J by 6 bases, with 15 bases of the junction left unmatched. CDR3 length: 16 amino acids. CDR3 DNA sequence: TGTGCCAGCAGTTACGCGCGACAGGGCCAGACCTCTGAAGCTTTCTTT. This sequence encodes CASSYARQGQTSEAFF.

The sample holds a few counts of this clonotype. In nucleotides, the CDR3 is TGTGCCAGCAGCTTTTGGACTAGCGGAGAGACCCAGTACTTC. It encodes CASSFWTSGETQYF. The rearrangement joins TRBV13 to TRBJ2-5; TRBD2 agrees at 10 bases. Losses at the gene ends were 3 bases for V and 4 bases for J; bases not matched to a gene: 2. Germline values: CDR1 PRHDT, CDR2 FYEKMQ (reference sequence). The CDR3 is 14 residues long.

The table lists this clonotype with a few counts. The CDR3 spells CASSISPPGTEAFF. The CDR3 DNA reads as TGTGCCAGTAGTATTTCTCCGCCCGGCACTGAAGCTTTCTTT. The chain couples TRBV19 to TRBJ1-1, with D unclear. Per the germline V gene, CDR1 is LNHDA and CDR2 is SQIVND (reference sequence). The CDR3 has 14 residues. V lost 3 bases, J lost 4 bases, and 12 bases lay in between.

This clonotype occurred a few times. The chain links TRBV7-2 to TRBJ1-3; TRBD1 might be the D (5 bases). V lost 1 base, J lost 0 bases, and 13 bases lay in between. CDR1 SGHTA and CDR2 FQGNSA come from the germline V gene. CDR3 length: 17 amino acids. For the CDR3, the DNA is TGTGCCAGCAGCTTAGTTTTCGGGGGTAGCTCTGGAAACACCATATATTTT. Amino acid sequence: CASSLVFGGSSGNTIYF.

This clonotype showed up many times. This rearrangement joins TRBV7-9 to TRBJ2-2; 11 bases are a match to TRBD2. Unmatched junction bases numbered 6, after V lost 1 base and J lost 2 bases. The germline CDR1 and CDR2 sequences are SEHNR and FQNEAQ (reference sequence). This CDR3 is 18 amino acids long. CDR3 nucleotide sequence: TGTGCCAGCAGCTTAGGACGCCGACTAGCGGGAAACACCGGGGAGCTGTTTTTT. It translates to CASSLGRRLAGNTGELFF.

This clonotype was observed many times. CDR3 region: CASSHLRTGTLKHEQYF. Written as DNA, the CDR3 is TGTGCCAGCAGCCACCTGAGGACGGGAACTCTTAAACACGAGCAGTACTTC. The chain employs TRBV7-8 and TRBJ2-7; D perhaps matches TRBD2 (5 bases). The CDR3 is made up of 17 amino acids. With 5 bases removed from V and 5 bases from J, the gap between germline ends came to 25 bases. Germline lookup yields CDR1 SGHVS and CDR2 FQNEAQ. Using reference TRBV7-8 and TRBJ2-7 for the parts outside the CDR3, the full variable domain is GAGVSQSPRYKVAKRGQDVALRCDPISGHVSLFWYQQALGQGPEFLTYFQNEAQLDKSGLPSDRFFAERPEGSVSTLKIQRTQQEDSAVYLCASSHLRTGTLKHEQYFGPGTRLTVT.

This clonotype was counted ten times or more. This sequence joins TRBV29-1 and TRBJ2-5; D not certain. V was shortened by 2 bases and J by 4 bases, with 14 bases between the two germline ends. Per the germline V gene, CDR1 is SQVTM and CDR2 is ANQGSEA. The length of the CDR3 is 14 residues. CDR3 residues: CSVETWAIGETQYF. CDR3 in DNA: TGCAGCGTTGAAACCTGGGCGATAGGAGAGACCCAGTACTTC.

The rearrangement links TRBV6-2 or TRBV6-3 to TRBJ2-3, with TRBD2 as a possible D gene (7 bases). Germline values: CDR1 MNHEY, CDR2 SVGEGT. CDR3 length equals 15 residues. V was shortened by 2 bases and J by 1 base, with 10 bases between the two germline ends. The CDR3 bases are TGTGCCAGCAGTTACGGCGGGGGCGGCACAGATACGCAGTATTTT. It specifies CASSYGGGGTDTQYF.

The CDR3 nucleotides are TGTGCCAGCAGTTACTCAGGGGCGGAGAATGAAAAACTGTTTTTT. Protein sequence: CASSYSGAENEKLFF. The rearrangement uses TRBV6-5 and TRBJ1-4, with TRBD1 as a possible D gene (5 bases). This CDR3 has 15 amino acids. Deletions cut 0 bases from V and 5 bases from J, with 10 bases between. Germline CDR1 is MNHEY and CDR2 is SVGAGI.

In its sample, this clonotype was seen many times. This chain joins TRBV24-1 and TRBJ1-1; D may be TRBD1 (5 bases). Germline assignment: CDR1 KGHDR and CDR2 SFDVKD. The CDR3 is made up of 13 amino acids. The V gene lost 7 bases and the J gene lost 1 base, with 9 bases spanning the gap. CDR3 sequence reads: CATSGTENTEAFF. The DNA for the CDR3 is TGTGCCACCAGCGGGACGGAGAACACTGAAGCTTTCTTT.

V gene TRBV7-2 combines with J gene TRBJ2-2; the match to TRBD1 covers 11 bases. Germline V gene lookup returns CDR1 SGHTA and CDR2 FQGNSA. This CDR3 is built from 14 residues. J gave up 7 bases and V 8 bases, and 6 bases lay outside the gene matches. The DNA of the CDR3 is TGTGCCAGCGATAGGACAGGGGGCGTCGGGGAGCTGTTTTTT. It yields the protein CASDRTGGVGELFF.

In this sample, this clonotype turned up many times. The chain joins TRBV15 to TRBJ1-2; possibly TRBD1 for D (5 bases). The V end lost 5 bases, the J end lost 2 bases, and 15 bases lay between the germline ends. The CDR3 loop spans 15 amino acids. CDR1 and CDR2 (germline): LNHNV, YYDKDF (reference sequence). CDR3 bases: TGTGCCACCAGCTTCCTTCCGGGGGAGAACTATGGCTACACCTTC. Its protein is CATSFLPGENYGYTF.

The rearrangement uses TRBV5-1 and TRBJ2-2; 7 nucleotides agree with TRBD1. The CDR3 length is 16 residues. CDR1 is SGHRS, CDR2 YFSETQ, per germline. V trimming: 0 bases; J trimming: 0 bases; junction bases outside the gene matches: 2. The CDR3 sequence: CASSLGQGSNTGELFF. CDR3 bases: TGCGCCAGCAGCTTGGGACAGGGTTCGAACACCGGGGAGCTGTTTTTT.

The table lists this clonotype with many counts. The chain has TRBV28 and TRBJ2-7; TRBD1 is a possible D gene (5 bases). This CDR3 spans 13 amino acids. Between the trimmed V and J ends, which lost 5 bases and 6 bases, there was a span of 14 bases. Germline V gives CDR1 MDHEN, CDR2 SYDVKM. The CDR3, as DNA: TGTGCCAGCAGTGAGGACATGCTGGGCGAGCAGTACTTC. Its translation: CASSEDMLGEQYF.